A single sample is the source of the 30 T cell receptor beta chains below, sequenced in a study of human T cells and chemical hapten exposure. Stated time point: pre-sensitization, week 0. The treatment: therapeutic diphenylcyclopropenone sensitization with weekly scalp DPC. TCRdb redid the calling of the RACE reads with MiXCR, one entry per CDR3 protein. In the table there are under 400,000 distinct CDR3 sequences, more than 4.5% of which are singletons. The sequencing used whole blood, collected in connection with sensitization to the hapten diphenylcyclopropenone (DPC). These receptors came from a woman between 45 and 60 years old with alopecia areata. Some clones in this sample may be carry-over from other donors' samples.

Ten or more counts support this clonotype. V is TRBV5-4 and J is TRBJ2-5, with 10 bases that match TRBD2. With 4 bases clipped from V and 5 bases from J, the junction kept 2 bases outside the gene matches. CDR1 and CDR2 from the germline V gene are SGHNT and YYREEE (reference sequence). The CDR3 contains 13 residues. The DNA of the CDR3 is TGTGCCAGCAGCGGGGGACTAGCGGAGACCCAGTACTTC. It translates to CASSGGLAETQYF.

This clonotype was recorded at least ten times. The V gene is TRBV5-8, the J gene TRBJ1-5; D gene unclear. Deletions cut 5 bases from V and 2 bases from J, with 11 bases between. CDR1 and CDR2 (germline): SGHTS, YDEGEE. The CDR3 totals 14 residues. The CDR3 loop is CASSSGFRNQPQHF. The CDR3 coding sequence is TGTGCCAGCAGTTCGGGATTTCGCAATCAGCCCCAGCATTTT. Variable domain in full (rest from reference TRBV5-8 and TRBJ1-5): EAGVTQSPTHLIKTRGQQATLRCSPISGHTSVYWYQQALGLGLQFLLWYDEGEERNRGNFPPRFSGRQFPNYSSELNVNALELEDSALYLCASSSGFRNQPQHFGDGTRLSIL.

V gene TRBV7-2 combines with J gene TRBJ1-1, with D possibly being TRBD1 (5 bases). V was clipped by 4 bases and J by 11 bases, with 20 bases between them. Germline V gene lookup returns CDR1 SGHTA and CDR2 FQGNSA. The CDR3 is 14 residues long. The CDR3 bases are TGTGCCAGCAGCTCGATGGGACCTACCGGGGAGGCTTTCTTT. Protein product: CASSSMGPTGEAFF. The complete variable domain, with remaining parts taken from reference TRBV7-2 and TRBJ1-1, reads GAGVSQSPSNKVTEKGKDVELRCDPISGHTALYWYRQSLGQGLEFLIYFQGNSAPDKSGLPSDRFSAERTGGSVSTLTIQRTQQEDSAVYLCASSSMGPTGEAFFGQGTRLTVV.

The chain is built from TRBV20-1 and TRBJ1-5; 7 nucleotides align to TRBD1. CDR3 size: 16 residues. Germline assignment: CDR1 DFQATT and CDR2 SNEGSKA (reference sequence). The J segment lost 3 bases and the V segment lost 2 bases, leaving 10 bases of the junction unmatched. Here the CDR3 reads CSARPRTGTTNQPQHF. DNA of the CDR3: TGCAGTGCTAGACCCCGGACAGGCACCACCAATCAGCCCCAGCATTTT.

This sequence joins TRBV5-1 and TRBJ2-5; no clear D gene. The germline gives CDR1 SGHRS, CDR2 YFSETQ. CDR3 length: 13 residues. Trimming removed 4 bases at V and 5 bases at J, with 12 bases between. DNA for the CDR3: TGCGCCAGCAGCCGAATGTGGCAGGAGACCCAGTACTTC. Translated: CASSRMWQETQYF.

This clonotype was seen only a few times. The chain couples TRBV5-1 to TRBJ2-7, with D perhaps being TRBD1 or TRBD2 (7 bases each). The V gene lost 5 bases and the J gene lost 2 bases, with 17 bases spanning the gap. The length of the CDR3 is 15 residues. The germline CDR1 and CDR2 sequences are SGHRS and YFSETQ. The CDR3 sequence is CASRPVAGGAYEQYF. CDR3 nucleotides: TGCGCCAGCAGGCCCGTTGCAGGGGGGGCCTACGAGCAGTACTTC.

The rearrangement uses TRBV4-3 and TRBJ1-5; D is unresolved. This CDR3 has 16 residues. Germline CDR1 is LGHNA and CDR2 is YSLEER. The V and J ends lost 0 bases and 0 bases respectively, with 9 bases between them. The CDR3 DNA sequence: TGCGCCAGCAGCCAAGAATGGGATTTTAGCAATCAGCCCCAGCATTTT. Protein sequence: CASSQEWDFSNQPQHF.

Only a few counts were recorded for this clonotype. The V and J genes are TRBV28 and TRBJ2-7, with TRBD2 matching over 8 bases. This CDR3 has 13 residues. V lost 10 bases to trimming and J lost 6 bases; unmatched junction nucleotides: 11. Germline loops: CDR1 MDHEN, CDR2 SYDVKM. The CDR3 nucleotides are TGTGCCACCAAGGCGGGAGGAGTATCCGAGCAGTACTTC. It is translated as CATKAGGVSEQYF.

This clonotype was counted only a few times. The rearrangement joins TRBV3-1 to TRBJ2-5; 9 positions agree with TRBD2. Germline V gene lookup returns CDR1 LGHDT and CDR2 YNNKEL (reference sequence). J lost 7 bases, V lost 1 base, and 7 bases had no gene match. The CDR3 sequence is 15 residues long. CDR3 in amino acids: CASSQVGGGAVTQYF. In nucleotides, the CDR3 is TGTGCCAGCAGCCAAGTCGGCGGGGGGGCCGTGACCCAGTACTTC.

In its sample, this clonotype was seen many times. The chain couples TRBV11-2 to TRBJ2-2; D not resolved. The germline V gene encodes CDR1 SGHAT and CDR2 FQNNGV. Trimming stripped 3 bases from V and 5 bases from J, with 10 bases between. This CDR3 is built from 14 residues. The DNA of the CDR3 is TGTGCCAGCAGCTTTTTCCCCAAAACCGGGGAGCTGTTTTTT. This translates into CASSFFPKTGELFF. Filled out from reference TRBV11-2 and TRBJ2-2, the complete variable domain reads EAGVAQSPRYKIIEKRQSVAFWCNPISGHATLYWYQQILGQGPKLLIQFQNNGVVDDSQLPKDRFSAERLKGVDSTLKIQPAKLEDSAVYLCASSFFPKTGELFFGEGSRLTVL.

The V call is TRBV15, the J call TRBJ2-7, with TRBD2 matching over 7 bases. CDR3 length equals 16 residues. V shed 0 bases and J 4 bases; nucleotides not matched to a gene: 9. Germline V gene sequence: CDR1 LNHNV, CDR2 YYDKDF (reference sequence). CDR3 DNA: TGTGCCACCAGCAGAGATGACGGGAGGATTTTGTACGAGCAGTACTTC. It specifies CATSRDDGRILYEQYF.

This clonotype was counted between two and nine times. This chain links TRBV5-1 with TRBJ1-1; D uncertain. Looked up from germline, CDR1 is SGHRS and CDR2 is YFSETQ. Deletions cut 4 bases from V and 9 bases from J, with 16 bases between. The CDR3 sequence is 13 residues long. The CDR3 DNA follows: TGCGCCAGCAGCCCCCAAACGGGTTTACAAGCTTTCTTT. The encoded protein is CASSPQTGLQAFF.

The chain couples TRBV6-6 to TRBJ2-5; D not resolved. The CDR3 is 13 amino acids. Germline loops: CDR1 MNHNY, CDR2 SVGAGI (reference sequence). The germline V and J ends were trimmed by 2 bases and 2 bases, with 6 bases remaining between them. CDR3 coding DNA: TGTGCCAGCAGTTACCGGGTACAAGAGACCCAGTACTTC. Amino acids: CASSYRVQETQYF.

This clonotype has just a few counts. The chain recombines TRBV29-1 with TRBJ2-2; possibly TRBD2 for D (5 bases). The germline V and J ends were trimmed by 5 bases and 2 bases, with 9 bases remaining between them. The CDR3 spans 13 residues. The V gene's germline CDR1 is SQVTM and CDR2 ANQGSEA. Written as DNA, the CDR3 is TGCAGCGTTAGAGGAGGTAACACCGGGGAGCTGTTTTTT. Residues: CSVRGGNTGELFF.

This clonotype was seen repeatedly, ten times or more. The J gene is TRBJ1-1, the V gene TRBV12-3 or TRBV12-4; a weak D match, TRBD1 (6 bases). The CDR3 is 14 residues long. The V and J ends lost 6 bases and 4 bases respectively, with 15 bases between them. The CDR3 nucleotides are TGTGCCAGCAGCCGCAGGGGAGTTACCACTGAAGCTTTCTTT. It is translated as CASSRRGVTTEAFF.

Here the CDR3 reads CSVLWGHTNTGELFF. DNA of the CDR3: TGCAGCGTTCTATGGGGACATACGAACACCGGGGAGCTGTTTTTT. The chain recombines TRBV29-1 with TRBJ2-2; TRBD1 is a possible D gene (6 bases). The CDR3 has 15 amino acids. Trimming pared 5 bases from V and 0 bases from J, leaving 13 bases between. The germline V gene has CDR1 SQVTM and CDR2 ANQGSEA.

This clonotype was picked up a small number of times. The V call is TRBV7-3, the J call TRBJ2-7; the D gene is possibly TRBD1 (6 bases). Trimming removed 5 bases at V and 2 bases at J, with 10 bases between. This CDR3 has 13 residues. Germline V gene data show CDR1 as SGHTA and CDR2 as FQGTGA. The CDR3 is CASSRDITYEQYF. The DNA for the CDR3 is TGTGCCAGCAGCCGGGACATTACCTACGAGCAGTACTTC.

V usage is TRBV7-2 and J usage is TRBJ2-3; D ambiguous. The CDR3 has 14 residues. The germline CDR1 and CDR2 sequences are SGHTA and FQGNSA. Trimming shortened V by 4 bases and J by 2 bases, and 10 bases separated the two germline ends. CDR3 nucleotide sequence: TGTGCCAGCAGCTATAGCCTCTACACAGATACGCAGTATTTT. This sequence encodes CASSYSLYTDTQYF.

Many counts were recorded for this clonotype. V and J are TRBV6-2 or TRBV6-3 and TRBJ1-5; D gene ambiguous. Germline-derived CDR1 and CDR2 are MNHEY and SVGEGT. V lost 5 bases and J lost 4, with 18 bases in between. The CDR3 is 16 amino acids. The CDR3 DNA follows: TGTGCCAGCAGTCTCGTGGTCGTAGGTCGGAATCAGCCCCAGCATTTT. Amino acid sequence: CASSLVVVGRNQPQHF.

This clonotype was recorded at least ten times. This chain links TRBV7-8 with TRBJ2-3, with TRBD1 matching 9 bases. J lost 6 bases, V lost 6 bases, and 4 bases had no gene match. Germline CDR1 and CDR2: SGHVS and FQNEAQ. The CDR3 length is 13 residues. The CDR3 reads CASRQGAWDTQYF. The CDR3 DNA sequence: TGTGCCAGCAGACAGGGGGCATGGGATACGCAGTATTTT.

This clonotype was seen ten or more times. The chain joins TRBV12-3 or TRBV12-4 to TRBJ1-2, with D maybe TRBD1 (5 bases). V was cut by 5 bases and J by 4 bases, with 11 bases left in between. The CDR3 is 13 residues long. The CDR3 region has the DNA TGTGCCAGCAGTAACCAGGGATTCTATGGCTACACCTTC. It translates to CASSNQGFYGYTF.

This chain uses TRBV18 with TRBJ2-3, with TRBD1 matching 8 bases. CDR1 KGHSH and CDR2 LQKENI come from the germline V gene. V lost 4 bases, J lost 6 bases, and 6 bases stayed unmatched. CDR3 length equals 14 residues. The CDR3 loop reads CASSRAGGSDTQYF. CDR3 nucleotides: TGTGCCAGCTCACGGGCAGGGGGCAGTGATACGCAGTATTTT.

The chain links TRBV5-1 to TRBJ2-3, with 9 bases aligning to TRBD1. The CDR3 is made up of 15 amino acids. Germline V lookup: CDR1 SGHRS, CDR2 YFSETQ. Losses at the gene ends were 4 bases for V and 2 bases for J; bases not matched to a gene: 5. CDR3: CASSRTGVVTDTQYF. DNA of the CDR3: TGCGCCAGCAGCAGGACAGGGGTCGTCACAGATACGCAGTATTTT.

The rearrangement uses TRBV30 and TRBJ2-7; a weak D match, TRBD1 (6 bases). V was shortened by 5 bases and J by 3 bases, with 11 bases between the two germline ends. The CDR3 has 12 amino acids. CDR1 is GTSNPN and CDR2 is SVGIG in the germline V gene (reference sequence). The CDR3 DNA reads as TGTGCCTGGGCGGACAGCGGCTACGAGCAGTACTTC. Protein: CAWADSGYEQYF.

This chain joins TRBV5-1 and TRBJ2-6; 7 bases are a match to TRBD1. V shed 4 bases and J 0 bases; nucleotides not matched to a gene: 4. The CDR3 consists of 16 residues. Germline V lookup: CDR1 SGHRS, CDR2 YFSETQ. The DNA of the CDR3 is TGCGCCAGCAGCCCCAGGGGGAACTCTGGGGCCAACGTCCTGACTTTC. This translates into CASSPRGNSGANVLTF.

This clonotype was recorded at least ten times. The chain is built from TRBV9 and TRBJ2-4; 11 positions agree with TRBD2. Germline V gives CDR1 SGDLS, CDR2 YYNGEE. The CDR3 has 18 amino acids. Trimming cost V 0 bases and J 0 bases; bases outside gene matches: 5. This CDR3 reads CASSVDLAGGPAKNIQYF. CDR3 nucleotide sequence: TGTGCCAGCAGCGTAGATCTAGCGGGAGGTCCAGCCAAAAACATTCAGTACTTC.

The chain is built from TRBV3-1 and TRBJ2-3; D is perhaps TRBD2 (7 bases). The V gene's germline CDR1 is LGHDT and CDR2 YNNKEL (reference sequence). This CDR3 comprises 16 residues. V was trimmed by 4 bases and J by 0 bases, leaving 14 bases between them. CDR3 amino acids: CASSPIGGVSTDTQYF. The CDR3 bases are TGTGCCAGCAGCCCCATAGGGGGGGTGAGCACAGATACGCAGTATTTT.

This clonotype was seen at least ten times. The chain is built from TRBV4-1 and TRBJ2-2, with D perhaps matching TRBD2 (7 bases). From germline, CDR1 is MGHRA and CDR2 YSYEKL. Trimming left V 6 bases short and J 7 bases short, with 21 bases between. The CDR3 sequence is 16 residues long. The DNA of the CDR3 is TGCGCCAGCAGTCACGGCGGGGGCCCGATTAGCGGGGAGCTGTTTTTT. This codes for CASSHGGGPISGELFF.

This clonotype was seen ten or more times. The genes are TRBV19 and TRBJ2-1, with TRBD1 matching 9 bases. V shed 4 bases, J shed 9 bases, and the junction held 4 bases outside the gene matches. The germline V gene has CDR1 LNHDA and CDR2 SQIVND (reference sequence). The CDR3 runs to 13 residues. CDR3 in amino acids: CASSNRGQGEQFF. The CDR3, as DNA: TGTGCCAGTAGTAACAGGGGGCAGGGTGAGCAGTTCTTC. The full variable domain, in which reference TRBV19 and TRBJ2-1 provide the parts outside the CDR3, is DGGITQSPKYLFRKEGQNVTLSCEQNLNHDAMYWYRQDPGQGLRLIYYSQIVNDFQKGDIAEGYSVSREKKESFPLTVTSAQKNPTAFYLCASSNRGQGEQFFGPGTRLTVL.

This clonotype has at least ten counts. This rearrangement joins TRBV28 to TRBJ1-4, with 9 bases lining up with TRBD1. The CDR3 covers 18 residues. After removal of 5 bases from V and 0 bases from J, the junction contained 10 bases not matched to a gene. CDR1 and CDR2 (germline): MDHEN, SYDVKM. The CDR3 bases are TGTGCCAGCAGTCCCCTGGGGAGGACAGGGGCAACTAATGAAAAACTGTTTTTT. This encodes CASSPLGRTGATNEKLFF.